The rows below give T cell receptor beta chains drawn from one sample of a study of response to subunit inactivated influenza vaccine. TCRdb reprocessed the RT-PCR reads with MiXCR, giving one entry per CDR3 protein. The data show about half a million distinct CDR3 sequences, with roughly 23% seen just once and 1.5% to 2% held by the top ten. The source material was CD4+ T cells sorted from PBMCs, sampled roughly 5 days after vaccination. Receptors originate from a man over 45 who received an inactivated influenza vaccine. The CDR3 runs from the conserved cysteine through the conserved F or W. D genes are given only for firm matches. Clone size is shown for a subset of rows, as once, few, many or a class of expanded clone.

cdr3_nt: TGTGCCAGCAGTTACAGGTTTTACTACAATGAGCAGTTCTTC
cdr3_aa: CASSYRFYYNEQFF
clone_size: NA
v_call: TRBV6-5
d_call: NA
j_call: TRBJ2-1

cdr3_nt: TGTGCCAGGAGCAGGGAGGTCGGGGAGCTGTTTTTT
cdr3_aa: CARSREVGELFF
clone_size: NA
v_call: TRBV30
d_call: NA
j_call: TRBJ2-2

cdr3_nt: TGCAGTGCTGGGGCCAGGACAGGGCAATTAGGTGCAGATACGCAGTATTTT
cdr3_aa: CSAGARTGQLGADTQYF
clone_size: many
v_call: TRBV20-1
d_call: TRBD1
j_call: TRBJ2-3

cdr3_nt: TGTGCCAGCTCAGTTGGACTAGCGGGGACAGGCAATGAGCAGTTCTTC
cdr3_aa: CASSVGLAGTGNEQFF
clone_size: NA
v_call: TRBV18
d_call: TRBD2
j_call: TRBJ2-1

cdr3_nt: TGTGCCAGCAGTTTATATCCAGGAGGGGAGACCCAGTACTTC
cdr3_aa: CASSLYPGGETQYF
clone_size: NA
v_call: TRBV28
d_call: NA
j_call: TRBJ2-5

cdr3_nt: TGTGCCAGCACGCCAAGGGGGGTGAACACTGAAGCTTTCTTT
cdr3_aa: CASTPRGVNTEAFF
clone_size: NA
v_call: TRBV7-9
d_call: NA
j_call: TRBJ1-1

cdr3_nt: TGTGCCAGCAGCGAGCAAGCCAATAATTCACCCCTCCACTTT
cdr3_aa: CASSEQANNSPLHF
clone_size: many
v_call: TRBV7-8
d_call: NA
j_call: TRBJ1-6

cdr3_nt: TGCGCCAGCAGCTTGGGGAGGGTGTACAATGAGCAGTTCTTC
cdr3_aa: CASSLGRVYNEQFF
clone_size: NA
v_call: TRBV5-1
d_call: NA
j_call: TRBJ2-1

cdr3_nt: TGCGCCAGCAGCCAAGATCGGGGCGGGGAGCTGTTTTTT
cdr3_aa: CASSQDRGGELFF
clone_size: few
v_call: TRBV4-1
d_call: NA
j_call: TRBJ2-2

cdr3_nt: TGTGCCAGCAGTAACAGGGAGACGGTCGAAAAACTGTTTTTT
cdr3_aa: CASSNRETVEKLFF
clone_size: NA
v_call: TRBV6-2/TRBV6-3
d_call: NA
j_call: TRBJ1-4

cdr3_nt: TGCGCCAGCAGCCCCAGGACTAGCGTGCTCACAGATACGCAGTATTTT
cdr3_aa: CASSPRTSVLTDTQYF
clone_size: NA
v_call: TRBV5-1
d_call: TRBD2
j_call: TRBJ2-3

cdr3_nt: TGTGCCAGCAGCTTAACGGGATTGAAGACCCAGTACTTC
cdr3_aa: CASSLTGLKTQYF
clone_size: NA
v_call: TRBV7-2
d_call: NA
j_call: TRBJ2-5

cdr3_nt: TGCAGTGCTAACAGGGGGGAAGTCTACAATGAGCAGTACTTC
cdr3_aa: CSANRGEVYNEQYF
clone_size: NA
v_call: TRBV20-1
d_call: TRBD1
j_call: TRBJ2-7

cdr3_nt: TGCAGCGTTGGCAGATTTAACACTGAAGCTTTCTTT
cdr3_aa: CSVGRFNTEAFF
clone_size: few
v_call: TRBV29-1
d_call: NA
j_call: TRBJ1-1

cdr3_nt: TGTGCCAGCAGCCAGTGGACAGATACGCAGTATTTT
cdr3_aa: CASSQWTDTQYF
clone_size: NA
v_call: TRBV11-2
d_call: NA
j_call: TRBJ2-3

cdr3_nt: TGTGCCAGCAACCTTGGGGGACAGGGGGGAATTCGGGAGACCCAGTACTTC
cdr3_aa: CASNLGGQGGIRETQYF
clone_size: few
v_call: TRBV6-1
d_call: TRBD1
j_call: TRBJ2-5

cdr3_nt: TGTGCCAGCAGCTTAGTCGGGGGGCCGGACTACGAGCAGTACTTC
cdr3_aa: CASSLVGGPDYEQYF
clone_size: NA
v_call: TRBV7-2
d_call: NA
j_call: TRBJ2-7

cdr3_nt: TGTGCCACCAGCCTTCACTCGACCCCGAACACTGAAGCTTTCTTT
cdr3_aa: CATSLHSTPNTEAFF
clone_size: once
v_call: TRBV3-1
d_call: NA
j_call: TRBJ1-1

cdr3_nt: TGCAGTGCGAAGACGGAAGAGACCCAGTACTTC
cdr3_aa: CSAKTEETQYF
clone_size: many
v_call: TRBV20-1
d_call: NA
j_call: TRBJ2-5

cdr3_nt: TGTGCCAGCAGCTCACTTCCCCCTAGCGGGGGGCAATACAATGAGCAGTTCTTC
cdr3_aa: CASSSLPPSGGQYNEQFF
clone_size: few
v_call: TRBV11-1
d_call: TRBD2
j_call: TRBJ2-1

cdr3_nt: TGTGCCAGCAGCCCGAGGTGGGCTAGCCGTGAGATTCATGTTGGGACCCAGTACTTC
cdr3_aa: CASSPRWASREIHVGTQYF
clone_size: NA
v_call: TRBV4-2
d_call: NA
j_call: TRBJ2-5

cdr3_nt: TGCGCCAGCAGCCAAAACCCCACGAACACCGGGGAGCTGTTTTTT
cdr3_aa: CASSQNPTNTGELFF
clone_size: NA
v_call: TRBV5-1
d_call: NA
j_call: TRBJ2-2

cdr3_nt: TGCGCCAGCAGCCCCAGGGCGGGGCCGACAGATACGCAGTATTTT
cdr3_aa: CASSPRAGPTDTQYF
clone_size: NA
v_call: TRBV4-3
d_call: NA
j_call: TRBJ2-3

cdr3_nt: TGCAGTGCCCAAAGACCGGGACAGGGGGTTGGTACAGATACGCAGTATTTT
cdr3_aa: CSAQRPGQGVGTDTQYF
clone_size: few
v_call: TRBV20-1
d_call: TRBD1
j_call: TRBJ2-3

cdr3_nt: TGCAGTGGTCTAGCGGGGGGTCTGGGTACGCAGTATTTT
cdr3_aa: CSGLAGGLGTQYF
clone_size: few
v_call: TRBV20-1
d_call: TRBD2
j_call: TRBJ2-3

cdr3_nt: TGTGCCAGCAGTTGGTCTGATAACTACGAGCAGTACTTC
cdr3_aa: CASSWSDNYEQYF
clone_size: few
v_call: TRBV12-3/TRBV12-4
d_call: NA
j_call: TRBJ2-7

cdr3_nt: TGCGCCAGCAGCTTGGCCCTAGCGGGGGGCGGCACAGATACGCAGTATTTT
cdr3_aa: CASSLALAGGGTDTQYF
clone_size: once
v_call: TRBV5-1
d_call: TRBD2
j_call: TRBJ2-3

cdr3_nt: TGTGCCAGCAGCCAAGGATGGTTCAGCAAAAACATTCAGTACTTC
cdr3_aa: CASSQGWFSKNIQYF
clone_size: NA
v_call: TRBV14
d_call: NA
j_call: TRBJ2-4

cdr3_nt: TGTGCCAGCGTCGGGACAGCGAATTCACCCCTCCACTTT
cdr3_aa: CASVGTANSPLHF
clone_size: NA
v_call: TRBV6-6
d_call: TRBD1
j_call: TRBJ1-6

cdr3_nt: TGTGCCAGCAGCTTATCCTATCAGGGGGTTACGCAGTATTTT
cdr3_aa: CASSLSYQGVTQYF
clone_size: few
v_call: TRBV11-2
d_call: TRBD1
j_call: TRBJ2-3

cdr3_nt: TGCAGCGCCGAGACAGCCGCCAAAAACATTCAGTACTTC
cdr3_aa: CSAETAAKNIQYF
clone_size: few
v_call: TRBV29-1
d_call: NA
j_call: TRBJ2-4

cdr3_nt: TGTGCCAGCAGCTTAGATGCAGGGCTCAATGAGCAGTTCTTC
cdr3_aa: CASSLDAGLNEQFF
clone_size: NA
v_call: TRBV7-6
d_call: NA
j_call: TRBJ2-1

cdr3_nt: TGTGCCAGCAGCTTAGCACACTTATACAATGAGCAGTTCTTC
cdr3_aa: CASSLAHLYNEQFF
clone_size: NA
v_call: TRBV7-9
d_call: NA
j_call: TRBJ2-1

cdr3_nt: TGTGCCAGCAGCAAAGTGGGGCCAAGGGAGGAGGCAGATACGCAGTATTTT
cdr3_aa: CASSKVGPREEADTQYF
clone_size: NA
v_call: TRBV21-1
d_call: NA
j_call: TRBJ2-3

cdr3_nt: TGTGCCAGCAGTCCGCGCCCGACTAGCTCTTCCTACAATGAGCAGTTCTTC
cdr3_aa: CASSPRPTSSSYNEQFF
clone_size: NA
v_call: TRBV27
d_call: TRBD2
j_call: TRBJ2-1

cdr3_nt: TGTGCCAGCTCACCACTGGAGACAGGGGCCGGCACCGGGGAGCTGTTTTTT
cdr3_aa: CASSPLETGAGTGELFF
clone_size: NA
v_call: TRBV18
d_call: TRBD1
j_call: TRBJ2-2

cdr3_nt: TGCAGTGCTAGGGCGGGACTAGCGGCCAACTACTACGAGCAGTACTTC
cdr3_aa: CSARAGLAANYYEQYF
clone_size: few
v_call: TRBV20-1
d_call: TRBD2
j_call: TRBJ2-7

cdr3_nt: TGCAGCGTCCTAGTGGGGACAGACACCGGGGAGCTGTTTTTT
cdr3_aa: CSVLVGTDTGELFF
clone_size: NA
v_call: TRBV29-1
d_call: TRBD1
j_call: TRBJ2-2

cdr3_nt: TGTGCCAGCAGAACCGGAGTCGGGGGACCTAATGAAAAACTGTTTTTT
cdr3_aa: CASRTGVGGPNEKLFF
clone_size: few
v_call: TRBV7-9
d_call: NA
j_call: TRBJ1-4

cdr3_nt: TGTGCCAGCAGTAAACAGGGGGCCGGATCAGATACGCAGTATTTT
cdr3_aa: CASSKQGAGSDTQYF
clone_size: few
v_call: TRBV28
d_call: TRBD1
j_call: TRBJ2-3

cdr3_nt: TGTGCCAGCAGTTCCCGCCGGGACTACTACGAGCAGTACTTC
cdr3_aa: CASSSRRDYYEQYF
clone_size: NA
v_call: TRBV12-3/TRBV12-4
d_call: TRBD2
j_call: TRBJ2-7

cdr3_nt: TGTGCCAGCAGCCAAATAGACAGGGGGCTTGCCAAAAACATTCAGTACTTC
cdr3_aa: CASSQIDRGLAKNIQYF
clone_size: many
v_call: TRBV11-2
d_call: TRBD1
j_call: TRBJ2-4

cdr3_nt: TGCAGTGCTAGAGATCTTGTCCAGCCAGGGTATGGCTACACCTTC
cdr3_aa: CSARDLVQPGYGYTF
clone_size: NA
v_call: TRBV20-1
d_call: NA
j_call: TRBJ1-2

cdr3_nt: TGTGCCAGCAGCACGGAGGTGGGGTGGCCAGATACGCAGTATTTT
cdr3_aa: CASSTEVGWPDTQYF
clone_size: few
v_call: TRBV6-2/TRBV6-3
d_call: NA
j_call: TRBJ2-3

cdr3_nt: TGTGCCAGCAGTTTAATTCGGGGTGGAGACGAGCAGTACTTC
cdr3_aa: CASSLIRGGDEQYF
clone_size: NA
v_call: TRBV12-3/TRBV12-4
d_call: NA
j_call: TRBJ2-7

cdr3_nt: TGTGCCAGCAGTTTAACCGGACAAGGCCTCTACGAGCAGTACTTC
cdr3_aa: CASSLTGQGLYEQYF
clone_size: NA
v_call: TRBV27
d_call: NA
j_call: TRBJ2-7

cdr3_nt: TGTGCCAGCAGCTTAGTTGGGGGAGTGGGCTACACCTTC
cdr3_aa: CASSLVGGVGYTF
clone_size: NA
v_call: TRBV7-2
d_call: NA
j_call: TRBJ1-2

cdr3_nt: TGCGCCAGCAGCCAGCCGCGGGGACTAGCGGATACGCAGTATTTT
cdr3_aa: CASSQPRGLADTQYF
clone_size: few
v_call: TRBV4-1
d_call: TRBD2
j_call: TRBJ2-3

cdr3_nt: TGTGCCAGCAAGACAGGGACGAGCACAGATACGCAGTATTTT
cdr3_aa: CASKTGTSTDTQYF
clone_size: NA
v_call: TRBV27
d_call: TRBD1
j_call: TRBJ2-3

cdr3_nt: TGCGCCAGCAGTTATGAGACAGGGAAGGTTTGGGAGTTCTTC
cdr3_aa: CASSYETGKVWEFF
clone_size: few
v_call: TRBV5-1
d_call: TRBD1
j_call: TRBJ2-1